Following are 18 T cell receptor beta chains from one sample sequenced in a study of T cell repertoires in cytomegalovirus infection. These receptors' targets are unknown. TCRdb used MiXCR to reprocess the reads, holding one entry per CDR3 protein. The repertoire has some 940,000 distinct CDR3 sequences, around 29% of them found once; the top ten carry 11% to 15%. Sequenced here: cultured CD8+ T cells from PBMCs, sampled from culture after CMV antigen stimulation. These receptors all stem from a human donor in good health (CMV status not recorded). Some clones in this sample may be carry-over from other donors' samples.

The table lists this clonotype with many counts. The chain uses TRBV7-9 and TRBJ1-3; D ambiguous. V was shortened by 4 bases and J by 0 bases, with 10 bases between the two germline ends. The CDR3 is made up of 15 amino acids. Germline CDR1 and CDR2: SEHNR and FQNEAQ (reference sequence). The CDR3 bases are TGTGCCAGCAGCTCCTCCGGGGACTCTGGAAACACCATATATTTT. It specifies CASSSSGDSGNTIYF.

CDR3 sequence: CASRTGVGEQYV. The CDR3 DNA sequence: TGTGCCAGCAGGACAGGGGTCGGCGAGCAGTACGTC. V and J are TRBV28 and TRBJ2-7; 8 positions match TRBD1. There are 12 residues in the CDR3. The germline V gene has CDR1 MDHEN and CDR2 SYDVKM. The trim removed 6 bases at V and 6 bases at J, leaving 4 bases unmatched.

This clonotype has a count of ten or more. The chain uses TRBV7-9 and TRBJ1-3; no clear D. Germline V gene sequence: CDR1 SEHNR, CDR2 FQNEAQ (reference sequence). The CDR3 covers 14 residues. V lost 6 bases and J lost 2, with 11 bases in between. The DNA of the CDR3 is TGTGCCAGCAGTGGGTCTGGAACTGGAAACACCATATATTTT. As protein: CASSGSGTGNTIYF.

The chain employs TRBV29-1 and TRBJ2-1; 7 bases are shared with TRBD1. The J segment lost 1 base and the V segment lost 7 bases, leaving 7 bases of the junction unmatched. The CDR3 has 14 residues. Germline lookup yields CDR1 SQVTM and CDR2 ANQGSEA. CDR3 bases: TGCAGCGGACTGGGGACAGAGTCCTACAATGAGCAGTTCTTC. It translates to CSGLGTESYNEQFF.

The V gene is TRBV19, the J gene TRBJ1-4; D remains ambiguous. This CDR3 contains 15 residues. V lost 3 bases and J lost 0, with 8 bases in between. Germline V gene lookup returns CDR1 LNHDA and CDR2 SQIVND (reference sequence). CDR3: CASSILWATNEKLFF. Here the CDR3 DNA reads TGTGCCAGTAGTATCCTGTGGGCAACTAATGAAAAACTGTTTTTT. Drawing the rest from reference TRBV19 and TRBJ1-4, the complete variable domain is DGGITQSPKYLFRKEGQNVTLSCEQNLNHDAMYWYRQDPGQGLRLIYYSQIVNDFQKGDIAEGYSVSREKKESFPLTVTSAQKNPTAFYLCASSILWATNEKLFFGSGTQLSVL.

The rearrangement uses TRBV4-1 and TRBJ1-2; weak D call: TRBD1 (6 bases). The CDR3 sequence is 14 residues long. The germline gives CDR1 MGHRA, CDR2 YSYEKL. With 0 bases removed from V and 4 bases from J, the gap between germline ends came to 9 bases. CDR3 DNA sequence: TGCGCCAGCAGCCAAGATTTGACAGGCTATGGCTACACCTTC. This sequence encodes CASSQDLTGYGYTF.

This clonotype has a handful of counts. This sequence joins TRBV27 and TRBJ2-2; no reliable D call. Germline-derived CDR1 and CDR2 are MNHEY and SMNVEV (reference sequence). The ends were cut back, 2 bases at V and 2 bases at J, with 18 bases in the middle. The CDR3 has 18 residues. The CDR3 nucleotides read TGTGCCAGCAGTTTAACTTCCCCCATTTACACTAACACCGGGGAGCTGTTTTTT. Protein product: CASSLTSPIYTNTGELFF.

This clonotype came up many times. CDR3: CASSYPRSGRGDETQYF. CDR3 nucleotides: TGTGCCAGCAGTTACCCCCGGTCGGGCAGGGGTGACGAGACCCAGTACTTC. The chain combines TRBV6-6 with TRBJ2-5; a possible D gene is TRBD1 (6 bases). Germline CDR1 reads MNHNY; CDR2 reads SVGAGI (reference sequence). The CDR3 sequence is 17 residues long. V shed 2 bases and J shed 5 bases, with 21 bases lying between them.

The chain links TRBV27 to TRBJ1-4; no clear D. Germline V gene sequence: CDR1 MNHEY, CDR2 SMNVEV (reference sequence). This CDR3 spans 16 amino acids. Trimming removed 6 bases at V and 3 bases at J, with 17 bases between. The CDR3 spells CASRVWPHTANEKLFF. In DNA form, the CDR3 reads TGTGCCAGCAGAGTTTGGCCACACACCGCTAATGAAAAACTGTTTTTT.

This chain links TRBV6-2 or TRBV6-3 with TRBJ1-5; 8 bases fit TRBD1. V lost 3 bases and J lost 6; bases outside the gene matches: 16. This CDR3 region has 18 residues. Germline assignment: CDR1 MNHEY and CDR2 SVGEGT. The CDR3 is CASSYAQGALTVVQPQHF. CDR3 nucleotides: TGTGCCAGCAGTTATGCTCAGGGGGCCCTAACCGTAGTTCAGCCCCAGCATTTT.

V gene TRBV6-2 or TRBV6-3 combines with J gene TRBJ1-5; D gene uncertain. V was clipped by 0 bases and J by 0 bases, with 12 bases between them. The CDR3 contains 17 residues. Germline V gives CDR1 MNHEY, CDR2 SVGEGT. CDR3 coding DNA: TGTGCCAGCAGTTACTCGTCCCTCGAGAATAGCAATCAGCCCCAGCATTTT. Its protein product is CASSYSSLENSNQPQHF.

The chain links TRBV29-1 to TRBJ2-2; 10 nucleotides line up with TRBD1. The CDR3 is made up of 16 amino acids. Trimming cost V 6 bases and J 4 bases; bases outside gene matches: 11. Per germline, CDR1 SQVTM and CDR2 ANQGSEA. DNA of the CDR3: TGCAGCGTGATCCGACCGGGACAGGGGAGCACCGGGGAGCTGTTTTTT. It translates to CSVIRPGQGSTGELFF.

This clonotype was seen only a few times. The chain joins TRBV24-1 to TRBJ2-4; 8 nucleotides align to TRBD2. The germline V gene has CDR1 KGHDR and CDR2 SFDVKD. This CDR3 is built from 15 residues. Trimming took 5 bases from V and 1 from J; bases not matched to a gene: 3. In DNA form, the CDR3 reads TGTGCCACCAGTGCCCGGGGGGGGGCCAAAAACATTCAGTACTTC. Protein sequence: CATSARGGAKNIQYF.

In the case of this clonotype: It may be a read error: a sequence one base away is much more abundant. This chain uses TRBV6-5 with TRBJ2-2, with a tentative D call TRBD2 (6 bases). The germline gives CDR1 MNHEY, CDR2 SVGAGI. The CDR3 is made up of 16 amino acids. The CDR3 nucleotides read TGTGCCAACAGTTACCATCCCGGGGGATCCACCGGGGAGCTGTTTTTT. Translating it yields CANSYHPGGSTGELFF.

The rearrangement joins TRBV6-6 to TRBJ2-3, with D unclear. The CDR3 totals 16 residues. Germline V gene sequence: CDR1 MNHNY, CDR2 SVGAGI (reference sequence). Trimming cost V 0 bases and J 3 bases, with 13 bases left between them. The CDR3: CASSYSTVRRTDTQYF. CDR3 in DNA: TGTGCCAGCAGTTACTCGACTGTCCGGAGAACAGATACGCAGTATTTT.

This clonotype was recorded a few times. This chain links TRBV24-1 with TRBJ2-1, with D tentatively TRBD1 (6 bases). Germline values: CDR1 KGHDR, CDR2 SFDVKD. V dropped 3 bases and J dropped 9 bases, with 14 bases sitting between them. CDR3 size: 14 residues. CDR3 loop: CATSDAYQGSEQFF. CDR3 bases: TGTGCCACCAGTGATGCATACCAGGGGTCTGAGCAGTTCTTC.

On this clonotype: This clone may be a read error of a much larger clone one base away. This chain uses TRBV28 with TRBJ2-1; weak D call: TRBD1 (5 bases). From germline, CDR1 is MDHEN and CDR2 SYDVKM. Trimming took 9 bases from V and 0 from J, leaving 15 bases between them. The CDR3 spans 15 residues. The CDR3: CARRSGLSSYNEQFF. The CDR3 nucleotides are TGTGCCAGGAGATCAGGGTTAAGCTCCTACAATGAGCAGTTCTTC.

This clonotype occurred a few times. For the CDR3, the DNA is TGTGCCAGCAGCCTCGGGGGGGCCGTCCACAATGAGCAGTTCTTC. Amino acid sequence: CASSLGGAVHNEQFF. The rearrangement links TRBV4-2 to TRBJ2-1; 8 bases are shared with TRBD2. V shed 4 bases and J 5 bases; nucleotides not matched to a gene: 7. The germline CDR1 and CDR2 sequences are LGHNA and YNFKEQ. This CDR3 is 15 amino acids long.